The T cell receptor beta chain under discussion was sequenced for a study of OX40 agonist ivuxolimab in advanced cancers. For the study at large: Dose-escalation subjects each had hepatocellular carcinoma, melanoma, renal cell or head and neck cancer. With a range of roughly 23 to 85, age averaged 60 years, and more than 75% were male. The study's findings and limits: Some nonresponders also had low normalized T-cell clonal expansion.

Patients with autoimmune history or systemic immunosuppression were excluded. Sequencing used immunoSEQ multiplex PCR; TCRdb keeps in-frame clones, though not all of them. The top ten clones hold roughly 0.38% of a sample with 70,000 to 100,000 clones, about 91% of them seen once. The CDR3 spans 15 residues. V lost 7 bases and J 0 bases, leaving 12 bases between the germline ends. CDR1 and CDR2 (germline): LNHDA, SQIVND (reference sequence). As for this clone: Antigen unknown.

The chain joins TRBV19 to TRBJ1-4; D ambiguous. The material sequenced was CD4+ or CD8+ T cells sorted from blood, taken in a trial of the OX40 agonist ivuxolimab. This clonotype was obtained from an adult with an advanced solid tumor such as melanoma, head and neck, liver or kidney cancer. The CDR3 nucleotides are TGTGCCAGTAAAAGGTCGGCAGCAACTAATGAAAAACTGTTTTTT. Residues: CASKRSAATNEKLFF.